These 28 T cell receptor beta chains share one sample of origin, sequenced in a study of blood T cell repertoires in COVID-19 (TCRdb year 2020). Library construction relied on the immunoSEQ multiplex PCR assay. TCRdb retrieved this table from immuneACCESS and kept in-frame rearrangements only. Not all clones are present; in checked studies, unresolved V genes account for under half, and no reason is known for the remainder. The sample table holds about 210,000 clones, of which around 87% were seen once. Jointly, the top ten make up 5.5% to 8% of the sample. Sequencing was done on a sample of peripheral blood. The receptors stem from a man aged 55 to 70 who had recovered from COVID-19.

The chain recombines TRBV19 with TRBJ2-2; 9 bases map to TRBD1. Per the germline V gene, CDR1 is LNHDA and CDR2 is SQIVND (reference sequence). The junction had 7 bases not matched to a gene; V was cut back by 7 bases and J by 7 bases. The CDR3 is made up of 14 amino acids. The CDR3 nucleotides are TGTGCCAGTAAACCCGGGACAGGGCGCGGGGAGCTGTTTTTT. It translates to CASKPGTGRGELFF.

The chain links TRBV7-3 to TRBJ1-2; TRBD1 is a possible D gene (6 bases). Trimming cost V 4 bases and J 4 bases, with 13 bases left between them. Per germline, CDR1 SGHTA and CDR2 FQGTGA. This CDR3 is 14 amino acids long. CDR3 loop: CASSSGQLSYGYTF. The CDR3 region has the DNA TGTGCCAGCAGCTCCGGACAGCTTAGCTATGGCTACACCTTC.

The gene calls are TRBV3-1 (or the pseudogene TRBV3-2) and TRBJ1-1, with a weak D call TRBD1 (6 bases). The CDR3 consists of 16 residues. V was shortened by 2 bases and J by 8 bases, with 21 bases between the two germline ends. The germline CDR1 and CDR2 sequences are LGHDT and YNNKEL (reference sequence). CDR3 in amino acids: CASSQLPGHPLLEAFF. CDR3 in DNA: TGTGCCAGCAGCCAATTACCGGGACATCCACTTTTGGAAGCTTTCTTT.

J is TRBJ1-2 and V is TRBV11-2; D is possibly TRBD1 (5 bases). CDR3 length equals 14 residues. The ends were cut back, 1 base at V and 4 bases at J, with 10 bases in the middle. Germline V gene data show CDR1 as SGHAT and CDR2 as FQNNGV. This CDR3 reads CASSLVGGPYGYTF. The CDR3 bases are TGTGCCAGCAGCTTAGTGGGGGGTCCCTATGGCTACACCTTC.

The V gene is TRBV30, the J gene TRBJ1-6, with 9 nucleotides matching TRBD1. Germline trimming cut 5 bases from V and 9 bases from J; bases unmatched to any gene: 8. The CDR3 runs to 14 residues. Germline lookup yields CDR1 GTSNPN and CDR2 SVGIG (reference sequence). Here the CDR3 reads CAWEKDRGGSPLHF. As DNA, the CDR3 is TGTGCCTGGGAAAAGGACAGGGGAGGTTCACCCCTCCACTTT.

In DNA, the CDR3 is TGCGCCAGCAGTCTAGACAGGAGGAACACTGAAGCTTTCTTT. Its protein product is CASSLDRRNTEAFF. The chain carries TRBV10-1 and TRBJ1-1; D is perhaps TRBD1 (6 bases). V lost 5 bases and J lost 1, with 11 bases in between. CDR1 WNHNN and CDR2 SYGVQD come from the germline V gene (reference sequence). The CDR3 contains 14 residues.

V is TRBV27 and J is TRBJ1-4, with D perhaps TRBD1 (6 bases). Looked up from germline, CDR1 is MNHEY and CDR2 is SMNVEV (reference sequence). V lost 6 bases and J lost 1, with 21 bases in between. This CDR3 is 18 amino acids long. The CDR3 sequence is CASRETGTYRGTNEKLFF. In DNA, the CDR3 is TGTGCCAGCAGGGAAACCGGGACATACAGAGGAACTAATGAAAAACTGTTTTTT.

This clone turned up a few times. The chain has TRBV5-1 and TRBJ2-7, with D tentatively TRBD1 (6 bases). The CDR3 runs to 14 residues. The ends were cut back, 4 bases at V and 2 bases at J, with 13 bases in the middle. Germline V gene lookup returns CDR1 SGHRS and CDR2 YFSETQ. CDR3 in amino acids: CASSPGTSAYEQYF. The CDR3, as DNA: TGCGCCAGCAGCCCCGGGACATCCGCCTACGAGCAGTACTTC.

The chain uses TRBV6-5 and TRBJ2-5; maybe TRBD2 (6 bases). This CDR3 is built from 16 residues. Per germline, CDR1 MNHEY and CDR2 SVGAGI. V was cut by 0 bases and J by 8 bases, with 19 bases left in between. The CDR3 DNA reads as TGTGCCAGCAGTTACTCGTGGGGGGAGTATTTGGGTACCCAGTACTTC. Amino acids: CASSYSWGEYLGTQYF.

The chain is built from TRBV6-5 and TRBJ2-1; 14 bases map to TRBD2. The V and J ends lost 7 bases and 9 bases, in that order; junction bases with no gene match: 8. The CDR3 is 15 amino acids. Germline assignment: CDR1 MNHEY and CDR2 SVGAGI. The CDR3 loop is CASTLGLAGGIEQFF. As DNA, the CDR3 is TGTGCCAGCACCCTCGGACTAGCGGGAGGAATTGAGCAGTTCTTC.

This chain connects TRBV5-1 to TRBJ2-1; weak D call: TRBD2 (5 bases). In germline, CDR1 is SGHRS, CDR2 YFSETQ. Trimming removed 1 base at V and 0 bases at J, with 8 bases between. The CDR3 contains 15 residues. The CDR3, as DNA: TGCGCCAGCAGCTTGATAGGGAGCTCCTACAATGAGCAGTTCTTC. Encoded protein: CASSLIGSSYNEQFF.

V is TRBV27 and J is TRBJ2-2; 8 nucleotides match TRBD1. V was pared by 6 bases and J by 1 base, with 1 base of the junction left unmatched. The CDR3 has 14 residues. Germline V lookup: CDR1 MNHEY, CDR2 SMNVEV (reference sequence). The DNA of the CDR3 is TGTGCCAGCAGGGACAGGGTGAACACCGGGGAGCTGTTTTTT. It encodes CASRDRVNTGELFF.

CDR3 region: CASSWAGQGALSGYTF. The CDR3 DNA is TGTGCCAGCAGCTGGGCCGGACAGGGGGCGCTTAGCGGCTACACCTTC. The J gene is TRBJ1-2, the V gene TRBV13; 11 positions agree with TRBD1. The germline gives CDR1 PRHDT, CDR2 FYEKMQ (reference sequence). The CDR3 is 16 amino acids. V lost 4 bases to trimming and J lost 8 bases; unmatched junction nucleotides: 12.

This chain joins TRBV11-2 and TRBJ2-3; TRBD2 might be the D (6 bases). CDR1 is SGHAT, CDR2 FQNNGV, per germline. The CDR3 has 17 amino acids. V was clipped by 1 base and J by 2 bases, with 16 bases between them. Written as DNA, the CDR3 is TGTGCCAGCAGCTTAGCCCGGGGTAGCGGCCCCACAGATACGCAGTATTTT. Amino acid sequence: CASSLARGSGPTDTQYF.

The genes are TRBV9 and TRBJ2-2; D gene uncertain. Trimming removed 3 bases at V and 2 bases at J, with 8 bases between. CDR1 and CDR2 (germline): SGDLS, YYNGEE. The CDR3 consists of 14 residues. This CDR3 reads CASSGLVNTGELFF. CDR3 DNA: TGTGCCAGCAGCGGACTTGTTAACACCGGGGAGCTGTTTTTT.

A note on this clone: Other DNA variants within this sample encode the same CDR3. The V and J genes are TRBV7-2 and TRBJ1-1; 7 bases are a match to TRBD1. The CDR3 extends over 13 amino acids. V was clipped by 4 bases and J by 3 bases; unmatched bases: 2. Germline loops: CDR1 SGHTA, CDR2 FQGNSA. CDR3 sequence: CASSSQGDTEAFF. CDR3 nucleotides: TGTGCCAGCAGCTCCCAGGGGGACACTGAAGCTTTCTTT. Variable domain in full (rest from reference TRBV7-2 and TRBJ1-1): GAGVSQSPSNKVTEKGKDVELRCDPISGHTALYWYRQSLGQGLEFLIYFQGNSAPDKSGLPSDRFSAERTGGSVSTLTIQRTQQEDSAVYLCASSSQGDTEAFFGQGTRLTVV.

The genes are TRBV19 and TRBJ2-5, with a possible D match to TRBD1 (6 bases). The CDR3 has 14 residues. The ends were cut back, 2 bases at V and 5 bases at J, with 12 bases in the middle. CDR1 is LNHDA and CDR2 is SQIVND in the germline V gene (reference sequence). CDR3 amino acids: CASSIKAGVETQYF. CDR3 nucleotides: TGTGCCAGTAGTATAAAGGCAGGGGTTGAGACCCAGTACTTC.

The J gene is TRBJ2-7, the V gene TRBV4-2; possible D gene TRBD1, 6 bases. The length of the CDR3 is 17 residues. V lost 0 bases and J lost 2, with 17 bases in between. Germline-derived CDR1 and CDR2 are LGHNA and YNFKEQ. The CDR3, as DNA: TGTGCCAGCAGCCAAGAGCCGAGGTCGGACAGTCCCTACGAGCAGTACTTC. Translating it yields CASSQEPRSDSPYEQYF.

The chain carries TRBV12-3 or TRBV12-4 and TRBJ1-2; D is ambiguous. V was shortened by 5 bases and J by 5 bases, with 12 bases between the two germline ends. This CDR3 comprises 13 residues. CDR3 sequence reads: CASSPDLAYGYTF. As DNA, the CDR3 is TGTGCCAGCAGTCCCGACTTGGCTTATGGCTACACCTTC.

This CDR3 is CTSSQDPRGNGYTF. CDR3 nucleotide sequence: TGCACCAGCAGCCAAGATCCCCGGGGAAACGGCTACACCTTC. This chain uses TRBV1 with TRBJ1-2. TRBV1 is a pseudogene segment. This CDR3 contains 14 residues.

The V call is TRBV28, the J call TRBJ1-2; 8 nucleotides agree with TRBD1. CDR1 is MDHEN and CDR2 is SYDVKM in the germline V gene. Losses at the gene ends were 10 bases for V and 6 bases for J; bases not matched to a gene: 13. This CDR3 spans 14 amino acids. The CDR3 DNA reads as TGTGCCACCAGGCTGTCGGGACAGGCCAATGGCTACACCTTC. This gives the protein CATRLSGQANGYTF.

CDR3 loop: CASSLGQEYGYTF. As DNA, the CDR3 is TGTGCCAGCAGCTTAGGACAGGAGTATGGCTACACCTTC. This chain links TRBV7-9 with TRBJ1-2; TRBD1 might be the D (6 bases). The V end lost 1 base, the J end lost 5 bases, and 8 bases lay between the germline ends. The CDR3 covers 13 residues. CDR1 and CDR2 (germline): SEHNR, FQNEAQ (reference sequence).

The chain has TRBV10-3 and TRBJ1-3, with 9 bases that match TRBD1. V lost 7 bases and J lost 0; bases outside the gene matches: 7. The CDR3 has 16 residues. Germline CDR1 ENHRY, CDR2 SYGVKD. The DNA of the CDR3 is TGTGCCATCAACAACGGACAGGGGACCTCTGGAAACACCATATATTTT. This sequence encodes CAINNGQGTSGNTIYF.

This clone was recorded only once. The CDR3, as DNA: TGTGCCATCAGTGGTAGCAGGGGCGGAAACACCATATATTTT. This gives the protein CAISGSRGGNTIYF. The chain has TRBV10-3 and TRBJ1-3; D possibly corresponds to TRBD1 (6 bases). The germline V and J ends were trimmed by 4 bases and 4 bases, with 11 bases remaining between them. This CDR3 is 14 amino acids long. CDR1 ENHRY and CDR2 SYGVKD come from the germline V gene.

V gene TRBV18 combines with J gene TRBJ2-1; 11 nucleotides match TRBD2. Germline V lookup: CDR1 KGHSH, CDR2 LQKENI. The CDR3 contains 15 residues. With 4 bases clipped from V and 7 bases from J, the junction kept 6 bases outside the gene matches. The CDR3 loop is CASSLTSGSGNEQFF. For the CDR3, the DNA is TGTGCCAGCTCACTAACTAGCGGGAGTGGAAATGAGCAGTTCTTC.

The rearrangement links TRBV7-9 to TRBJ2-7; the match to TRBD1 covers 9 bases. CDR1 and CDR2 (germline): SEHNR, FQNEAQ (reference sequence). The CDR3 is 17 amino acids. V lost 2 bases to trimming and J lost 1 base; unmatched junction nucleotides: 9. DNA of the CDR3: TGTGCCAGCAGCTTATATGGGAGGACAGGGGATTCCTACGAGCAGTACTTC. It encodes CASSLYGRTGDSYEQYF.

V usage is TRBV5-1 and J usage is TRBJ2-3; possible D gene TRBD1, 6 bases. The CDR3 loop spans 12 amino acids. V was shortened by 4 bases and J by 5 bases, with 8 bases between the two germline ends. Per germline, CDR1 SGHRS and CDR2 YFSETQ. Here the CDR3 DNA reads TGCGCCAGCAGCACAGGGAGAGATACGCAGTATTTT. It yields the protein CASSTGRDTQYF.

This clone showed up just once. In DNA, the CDR3 is TGCGCCAGCAGCCTTGCCGGGACTAGGACCCTAAATGAGCAGTTCTTC. Translating it yields CASSLAGTRTLNEQFF. The chain uses TRBV5-1 and TRBJ2-1, with 8 bases fitting TRBD2. CDR3 size: 16 residues. The V segment lost 4 bases and the J segment 7 bases; nucleotides outside the gene matches: 13. Germline V lookup: CDR1 SGHRS, CDR2 YFSETQ.